This T cell receptor (beta chain) comes out of a study of cytomegalovirus exposure and HLA in healthy donors. The overall study: From donors who were HLA-typed, an early data release held 80 million to 95 million unique TCRs.

Study-wide results and limits: Through in vitro validation, three CMV-associated chains were shown to be specific for CMV antigens. Follow-up analysis later connected one missense variant in DCLRE1C with trimming of TCR beta V- and J-genes.

Comments on this clone: The antigen is unknown.

Sampled while nominally healthy, donors likely had unrecorded immune exposures. PCR was performed using 60 Vbeta and 13 Jbeta primers. TCRdb keeps only in-frame clones here, not all; method: immunoSEQ multiplex PCR. The data hold 150,000 to 200,000 clones, with 84% observed a single time. CDR3 length: 15 amino acids. Germline V gives CDR1 SGHRS, CDR2 YFSETQ. Trimming took 0 bases from V and 0 from J, leaving 8 bases between them. V is TRBV5-1 and J is TRBJ2-3; D remains ambiguous. The TCR was taken from a boy aged 5-17 years in good health and CMV-seronegative. The sequenced sample was PBMCs. CDR3 DNA sequence: TGCGCCAGCAGCTTGGCAGTCCCTAGCACAGATACGCAGTATTTT. Protein sequence: CASSLAVPSTDTQYF. The complete variable domain, with remaining parts taken from reference TRBV5-1 and TRBJ2-3, reads KAGVTQTPRYLIKTRGQQVTLSCSPISGHRSVSWYQQTPGQGLQFLFEYFSETQRNKGNFPGRFSGRQFSNSRSEMNVSTLELGDSALYLCASSLAVPSTDTQYFGPGTRLTVL.